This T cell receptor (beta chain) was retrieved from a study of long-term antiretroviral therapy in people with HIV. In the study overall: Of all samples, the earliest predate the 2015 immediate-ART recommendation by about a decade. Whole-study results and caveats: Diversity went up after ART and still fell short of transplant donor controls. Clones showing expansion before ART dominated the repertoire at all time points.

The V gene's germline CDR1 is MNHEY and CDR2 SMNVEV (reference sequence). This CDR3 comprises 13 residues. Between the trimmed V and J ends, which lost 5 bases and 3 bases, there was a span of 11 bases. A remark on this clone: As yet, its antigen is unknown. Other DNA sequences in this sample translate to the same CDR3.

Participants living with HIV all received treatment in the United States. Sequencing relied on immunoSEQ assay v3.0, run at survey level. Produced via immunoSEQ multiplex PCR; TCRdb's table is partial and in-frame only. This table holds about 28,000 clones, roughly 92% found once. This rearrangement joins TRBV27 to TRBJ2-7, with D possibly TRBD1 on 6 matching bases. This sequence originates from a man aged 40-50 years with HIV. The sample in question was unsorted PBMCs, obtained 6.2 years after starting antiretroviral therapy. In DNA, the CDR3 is TGTGCCAGCAGTCGAACAGGGCGCTACGAGCAGTACTTC. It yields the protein CASSRTGRYEQYF.